Following are 15 T cell receptor beta chains from one sample sequenced in a study of CXCR3-negative and CXCR3-positive naive CD8 T cells. Study conclusions and caveats: CXCR3-expressing naive cells carried TRB CDR3s more hydrophobic than those of CXCR3-negative naive cells.

Their target antigens are unknown. Through 5' RACE with UMI labels, the TRB cDNA libraries were prepared. TCRdb processed the 5' RACE reads again and assigns one entry to each CDR3 protein, with no DNA. This sample's table has roughly 63,000 distinct CDR3 sequences. Sequencing used naive CXCR3+ CD8+ T cells from blood. Subset given: CD45RO-CCR7+CD27+CD95- naive CD8+ T cells expressing CXCR3 (TNR3+). The receptors shown here come from a human donor in good health. Some clones in this sample may be carry-over from other donors' samples.

CDR3 amino acids: CALGTSKGTEAFF. V is TRBV30 and J is TRBJ1-1. Germline V lookup: CDR1 GTSNPN, CDR2 SVGIG (reference sequence). The CDR3 sequence is 13 residues long.

V usage is TRBV6-6 and J usage is TRBJ1-5; TCRdb returns TRBD1, unconfirmable since there is no DNA. CDR1 and CDR2 from the germline V gene are MNHNY and SVGAGI (reference sequence). CDR3 length: 14 amino acids. The CDR3 loop reads CASSYGGFNQPQHF.

The chain combines TRBV19 with TRBJ2-5; TCRdb returns TRBD2, unconfirmable since there is no DNA. In germline, CDR1 is LNHDA, CDR2 SQIVND (reference sequence). The CDR3 runs 14 residues. The CDR3 reads CATSPRQVQETQYF.

The rearrangement links TRBV29-1 to TRBJ2-7; lacking DNA, the TRBD1 call made by TCRdb goes unchecked. Germline-derived CDR1 and CDR2 are SQVTM and ANQGSEA. CDR3 length: 14 amino acids. The CDR3 loop reads CSILQARGPYEQYF.

The V gene is TRBV6-2 or TRBV6-3, the J gene TRBJ2-1. The CDR3 totals 12 residues. CDR1 and CDR2 from the germline V gene are MNHEY and SVGEGT. The CDR3 reads CASGETEYEQFF.

The genes are TRBV11-2 and TRBJ2-1; TCRdb designates TRBD2, a call that cannot be tested without DNA. The germline gives CDR1 SGHAT, CDR2 FQNNGV. CDR3 length: 17 residues. The CDR3 sequence is CASSLVSGGRAYNEQFF. The whole variable domain, remainder taken from reference TRBV11-2 and TRBJ2-1, is EAGVAQSPRYKIIEKRQSVAFWCNPISGHATLYWYQQILGQGPKLLIQFQNNGVVDDSQLPKDRFSAERLKGVDSTLKIQPAKLEDSAVYLCASSLVSGGRAYNEQFFGPGTRLTVL.

The rearrangement uses TRBV7-9 and TRBJ2-7; TCRdb indicates TRBD1, and absent DNA this call remains unverified. CDR3 length: 15 amino acids. The germline gives CDR1 SEHNR, CDR2 FQNEAQ (reference sequence). The chain's CDR3 is CASSLYGTGEREQYF.

The chain combines TRBV7-9 with TRBJ1-1; TCRdb lists TRBD1, though no DNA is available to test this call. This CDR3 has 14 amino acids. Germline CDR1 reads SEHNR; CDR2 reads FQNEAQ (reference sequence). Here the CDR3 reads CASRLGDRDTEAFF. Full variable domain (rest looked up from reference TRBV7-9 and TRBJ1-1): DTGVSQNPRHKITKRGQNVTFRCDPISEHNRLYWYRQTLGQGPEFLTYFQNEAQLEKSRLLSDRFSAERPKGSFSTLEIQRTEQGDSAMYLCASRLGDRDTEAFFGQGTRLTVV.

The chain is built from TRBV27 and TRBJ2-1; TCRdb outputs TRBD2, but without DNA this stays unchecked. The CDR3 has 15 residues. Looked up from germline, CDR1 is MNHEY and CDR2 is SMNVEV (reference sequence). CDR3 sequence: CASSPSQNSYNEQFF.

This chain uses TRBV4-3 with TRBJ1-5; the D call of TRBD1 rests on TCRdb alone, since no DNA is present to check it. The CDR3 is 14 residues long. The germline V gene encodes CDR1 LGHNA and CDR2 YSLEER. The chain's CDR3 is CASSQARGNQPQHF.

V is TRBV29-1 and J is TRBJ1-2; without DNA, the TCRdb call of TRBD1 cannot be checked. The CDR3 runs 14 residues. Germline V gives CDR1 SQVTM, CDR2 ANQGSEA. CDR3 loop: CSCDRASPHYGYTF.

The rearrangement uses TRBV9 and TRBJ2-1; the D call of TRBD1 rests on TCRdb alone, since no DNA is present to check it. Looked up from germline, CDR1 is SGDLS and CDR2 is YYNGEE. The CDR3 has 13 residues. The CDR3 here is CASSVGGGTEQFF.

V usage is TRBV29-1 and J usage is TRBJ2-2; with no DNA, the TCRdb D assignment of TRBD2 cannot be verified. The CDR3 spans 12 residues. The germline V gene encodes CDR1 SQVTM and CDR2 ANQGSEA. CDR3 amino acids: CSVRLAAGELFF.

V usage is TRBV29-1 and J usage is TRBJ2-2; TCRdb reports TRBD1, a call that lacks DNA to check it against. CDR1 is SQVTM and CDR2 is ANQGSEA in the germline V gene. The CDR3 runs to 15 residues. This CDR3 is CSVVGTAVNTGELFF.

V is TRBV25-1 and J is TRBJ2-1; with no DNA, the TCRdb D assignment of TRBD1 cannot be verified. CDR3 size: 14 residues. CDR1 and CDR2 (germline): MGHDK, SYGVNS. This chain's CDR3 is CASNGGEVYNEQFF.